These T cell receptor beta chains were read from a single sample in a study of beta chain features in type 1 diabetes. Sequencing used immunoSEQ multiplex PCR; TCRdb keeps in-frame clones, though not all of them. The repertoire consists of about 930,000 clones, with about a sixth occurring once and the leading ten covering 0.02% to 0.025%. Sequencing was carried out using naive CD4+ T cells from blood. All receptors come from a woman under 30 in good health. Each CDR3 is given with its conserved first and last residue. Fields, in order: D gene, V gene, J gene, clone size, CDR3 DNA, CDR3 protein. D genes are given only for firm matches. Rows give clone size only sometimes, using once, few, many, or a class for an expanded clone.

>NA|TRBV28|TRBJ1-5|NA
TGTGCCAGCAGTCTCCGGGCCCGCGACCATCGGCCCCAGCATTTT
CASSLRARDHRPQHF
>TRBD1|TRBV4-3|TRBJ2-1|NA
TGCGCCAGCAGCCACCAAAATGGACAGGGAATTCCGGGCATATACAATGAGCAGTTCTTC
CASSHQNGQGIPGIYNEQFF
>TRBD2|TRBV5-1|TRBJ2-5|NA
TGCGCCAGCAGTCCAGGGAGGGGTCAAGAGACCCAGTACTTC
CASSPGRGQETQYF
>TRBD2|TRBV28|TRBJ2-7|NA
TGTGCCACCCGGGTGGGCGGGAGTCAGTACGAGCAGTACTTC
CATRVGGSQYEQYF
>TRBD2|TRBV7-2|TRBJ2-5|few
TGTGCCAGCACCCTATCAGCGGGAGGAGAGACCCAGTACTTC
CASTLSAGGETQYF
>NA|TRBV7-2|TRBJ2-1|few
TGTGCCAGCAGCTTGCTAAATTACGATGAGCAGTTCTTC
CASSLLNYDEQFF
>NA|TRBV18|TRBJ1-2|NA
TGTGCCAGCTCAATCCAGGACAGCATCTATGGCTACACCTTC
CASSIQDSIYGYTF
>TRBD1|TRBV28|TRBJ2-1|NA
TGTGCCAGCAGTCCGGGGGACAGGGACCCTAATGAGCAGTTCTTC
CASSPGDRDPNEQFF
>TRBD1|TRBV7-9|TRBJ1-5|few
TGTGCCAGCAGTCGGGACAGGAATCAGCCCCAGCATTTT
CASSRDRNQPQHF
>NA|TRBV7-2|TRBJ2-5|NA
TGTGCCAGCAGCTTACTGGGGGCCTTTGGGGAGACCCAGTACTTC
CASSLLGAFGETQYF
>TRBD2|TRBV9|TRBJ2-1|NA
TGTGCCAGCAGCGCAAGCGGCGGGTTGACTAGCGGGATTAAGCAGTTCTTC
CASSASGGLTSGIKQFF
>NA|TRBV11-1|TRBJ2-1|few
TGTGCCGCCGGCGGCCCTTACAATGAGCAGTTCTTC
CAAGGPYNEQFF
>NA|TRBV7-2|TRBJ2-3|few
TGTGCCAGCACCTCAGGTCAAAGCACAGATACGCAGTATTTT
CASTSGQSTDTQYF
>TRBD2|TRBV5-1|TRBJ2-3|once
TGCGCCAGCAGCTTGTGGCCTAGCGGGAGAACGATGCTGGGCACAGATACGCAGTATTTT
CASSLWPSGRTMLGTDTQYF
>NA|TRBV4-2|TRBJ2-2|few
TGTGCCAGCAGCCCCGGACCGACCTTTCGGGATGGCGGGGAGCTGTTTTTT
CASSPGPTFRDGGELFF
>TRBD2|TRBV5-4|TRBJ2-3|few
TGTGCCAGCAGCGTGGATAGCGGGACAGATACGCAGTATTTT
CASSVDSGTDTQYF
>NA|TRBV28|TRBJ1-2|NA
TGTGCCAGCAGTTTACACGAGGTGAACTATGGCTACACCTTC
CASSLHEVNYGYTF
>NA|TRBV11-1|TRBJ2-5|NA
TGTGCCAGCAGCTTACGGCCGGGGGCGGAGGAGACCCAGTACTTC
CASSLRPGAEETQYF
>TRBD2|TRBV7-9|TRBJ2-6|few
TGTGCCAGCAGCTTACCGGGACTAGCGGGAGGTGGGGCCAACGTCCTGACTTTC
CASSLPGLAGGGANVLTF
>TRBD2|TRBV5-1|TRBJ2-3|NA
TGCGCCAGCAGGCACCCGGGACTAGCGCCCCCAGGGGATACGCAGTATTTT
CASRHPGLAPPGDTQYF